These 25 T cell receptor beta chains were all obtained from the same sample, sequenced in a study of blood T cells in healthy people across ages. Combining a sample-barcoded 5' primer with a J-beta primer mix, a second PCR ran for roughly 6 to 11 cycles. TCRdb ran MiXCR on the 5' RACE reads and lists one entry per CDR3 protein. The data show about 1.7 million distinct CDR3 sequences, with 28% seen just once and roughly 8.2% held by the top ten. Sequencing used blood. The receptors here all came from a woman aged 25 to 45 in good health.

The gene calls are TRBV7-8 and TRBJ2-5, with TRBD2 matching over 8 bases. Germline V gene lookup returns CDR1 SGHVS and CDR2 FQNEAQ. The J segment lost 0 bases and the V segment lost 6 bases, leaving 6 bases of the junction unmatched. There are 15 residues in the CDR3. This CDR3 reads CASSSLAGYQETQYF. In nucleotides, the CDR3 is TGTGCCAGCAGTTCCTTAGCGGGATACCAAGAGACCCAGTACTTC. The full variable domain, its missing parts supplied by reference TRBV7-8 and TRBJ2-5, is GAGVSQSPRYKVAKRGQDVALRCDPISGHVSLFWYQQALGQGPEFLTYFQNEAQLDKSGLPSDRFFAERPEGSVSTLKIQRTQQEDSAVYLCASSSLAGYQETQYFGPGTRLLVL.

The CDR3 nucleotides read TGTGCCAGCGGTACCCCAGGGTCTGGGGCCAACGTCCTGACTTTC. Amino acids: CASGTPGSGANVLTF. The chain carries TRBV28 and TRBJ2-6; a possible D gene is TRBD1 (5 bases). V shed 8 bases and J shed 1 base, with 12 bases lying between them. The CDR3 contains 15 residues. Germline CDR1 is MDHEN and CDR2 is SYDVKM.

This clonotype has just a few counts. The gene calls are TRBV29-1 and TRBJ2-1, with 14 bases aligning to TRBD2. Germline lookup yields CDR1 SQVTM and CDR2 ANQGSEA. The junction had 12 bases not matched to a gene; V was cut back by 4 bases and J by 4 bases. This CDR3 spans 18 amino acids. The CDR3 spells CSVVGRAGLAGDYNEQFF. CDR3 sequence (DNA): TGCAGCGTTGTAGGCAGGGCGGGACTAGCGGGGGATTACAATGAGCAGTTCTTC.

This clonotype was counted between two and nine times. V and J are TRBV3-1 and TRBJ1-1; D gene ambiguous. The length of the CDR3 is 14 residues. CDR1 is LGHDT, CDR2 YNNKEL, per germline (reference sequence). V shed 2 bases and J shed 5 bases, with 12 bases lying between them. As DNA, the CDR3 is TGTGCCAGCAGCCAAAGAATGGGTGCGACTGAAGCTTTCTTT. Protein product: CASSQRMGATEAFF.

This clonotype was seen ten or more times. The chain has TRBV20-1 and TRBJ2-5; TRBD2 matches 9 bases. CDR1 is DFQATT and CDR2 is SNEGSKA in the germline V gene (reference sequence). The CDR3 is made up of 18 amino acids. V shed 0 bases, J shed 5 bases, and the junction held 16 bases outside the gene matches. CDR3 amino acids: CSAREIGLAGPAGETQYF. In nucleotides, the CDR3 is TGCAGTGCTAGAGAAATTGGGCTAGCGGGACCCGCGGGGGAGACCCAGTACTTC.

This clonotype was seen more than once but under ten times. The rearrangement joins TRBV18 to TRBJ2-1; 12 bases agree with TRBD1. J was trimmed by 8 bases and V by 6 bases; bases with no gene match: 5. The germline V gene has CDR1 KGHSH and CDR2 LQKENI. The CDR3 spans 14 residues. The CDR3, as DNA: TGTGCCAGCTCCTCGGGGACAGGGGGCGATGAGCAGTTCTTC. Translation gives CASSSGTGGDEQFF.

Concerning this clonotype itself: Relative to the germline gene, one junction end is altered; a read error may explain this. The chain uses TRBV5-1 and TRBJ2-6; the match to TRBD1 covers 8 bases. CDR3 length: 18 residues. Per germline, CDR1 SGHRS and CDR2 YFSETQ. The CDR3 loop is CASSLDLGQGSGANVPTF. The DNA of the CDR3 is TGCGCCAGCAGCTTGGATTTAGGACAGGGTTCTGGGGCCAACGTCCCGACTTTC.

As DNA, the CDR3 is TGTGCCAGCAGCTTGGCGGGCTGGACAGGCGTAAACTATGGCTACACCTTC. Its translation: CASSLAGWTGVNYGYTF. The chain carries TRBV5-6 and TRBJ1-2, with 7 nucleotides matching TRBD1. J lost 2 bases, V lost 0 bases, and 10 bases had no gene match. Looked up from germline, CDR1 is SGHDT and CDR2 is YYEEEE. This CDR3 comprises 17 residues.

The chain joins TRBV6-2 or TRBV6-3 to TRBJ1-5; 7 bases are a match to TRBD1. Germline assignment: CDR1 MNHEY and CDR2 SVGEGT. The length of the CDR3 is 19 residues. V was clipped by 6 bases and J by 4 bases; unmatched bases: 21. The CDR3 reads CASRRVLRDSQGRNQPQHF. The CDR3 nucleotides read TGTGCCAGCAGACGCGTCCTCCGGGACAGCCAAGGGAGGAATCAGCCCCAGCATTTT.

The rearrangement joins TRBV20-1 to TRBJ1-5; 11 bases are a match to TRBD1. This CDR3 spans 17 amino acids. Per the germline V gene, CDR1 is DFQATT and CDR2 is SNEGSKA (reference sequence). V shed 6 bases, J shed 6 bases, and the junction held 16 bases outside the gene matches. In nucleotides, the CDR3 is TGCAGTGCACAGGACAGGGGGCCTGTTTTGATCGGTCAGCCCCAGCATTTT. It encodes CSAQDRGPVLIGQPQHF.

Remarks on this clonotype: Germline and junction disagree at one end, which may indicate a read error. The chain couples TRBV7-2 to TRBJ2-1; the D gene is possibly TRBD1 (6 bases). The CDR3 is 13 residues long. Germline V gene data show CDR1 as SGHTA and CDR2 as FQGNSA. CDR3: CASSLVGDKEQFF. The DNA for the CDR3 is TGTGCCAGCAGCTTAGTCGGGGACAAGGAGCAGTTCTTC.

Points on this clonotype: A much larger clone lies a single base off, so this may be a read error. This sequence joins TRBV20-1 and TRBJ2-5, with 7 bases that match TRBD2. Germline CDR1 reads DFQATT; CDR2 reads SNEGSKA (reference sequence). The CDR3 sequence is 15 residues long. The V and J ends lost 5 bases and 11 bases, in that order; junction bases with no gene match: 20. CDR3 amino acids: CSAPEPSGDNNEQYF. The CDR3 bases are TGCAGTGCTCCAGAGCCCAGCGGGGATAACAATGAGCAGTACTTC.

This clonotype was counted a few times. This sequence joins TRBV5-1 and TRBJ1-2; D gene ambiguous. This CDR3 has 14 amino acids. Germline CDR1 is SGHRS and CDR2 is YFSETQ. Trimming removed 0 bases at V and 6 bases at J, with 12 bases between. CDR3 loop: CASSLDPGSNGYTF. CDR3 nucleotides: TGCGCCAGCAGCTTGGATCCGGGGAGCAATGGCTACACCTTC.

CDR3 in amino acids: CASSLVGSGATDTQYF. Here the CDR3 DNA reads TGTGCCAGCAGCTTAGTAGGTAGCGGGGCGACAGATACGCAGTATTTT. The chain employs TRBV11-2 and TRBJ2-3; TRBD2 agrees at 8 bases. Germline values: CDR1 SGHAT, CDR2 FQNNGV. The ends lost 1 base at V and 3 bases at J; junction bases unmatched: 6. The CDR3 runs 16 residues. The full variable domain, in which reference TRBV11-2 and TRBJ2-3 provide the parts outside the CDR3, is EAGVAQSPRYKIIEKRQSVAFWCNPISGHATLYWYQQILGQGPKLLIQFQNNGVVDDSQLPKDRFSAERLKGVDSTLKIQPAKLEDSAVYLCASSLVGSGATDTQYFGPGTRLTVL.

This chain joins TRBV7-2 and TRBJ1-5; D is unresolved. Trimming removed 2 bases at V and 7 bases at J, with 9 bases between. Germline V CDR1 and CDR2: SGHTA, FQGNSA. There are 13 residues in the CDR3. CDR3 in DNA: TGTGCCAGCAGCTTATCTTTAGTCCAGCCCCAGCATTTT. This sequence encodes CASSLSLVQPQHF.

This clonotype has a single count. V gene TRBV7-2 combines with J gene TRBJ1-5; 7 nucleotides match TRBD1. J was trimmed by 6 bases and V by 5 bases; bases with no gene match: 7. CDR1 and CDR2 (germline): SGHTA, FQGNSA. This CDR3 comprises 14 residues. The CDR3 DNA reads TGTGCCAGCAGCAGGGGGCTGGGGGGTCAGCCCCAGCATTTT. Its translation: CASSRGLGGQPQHF.

As to this clonotype: A much more abundant neighbour one base away suggests this may be a read error. The V gene is TRBV6-6, the J gene TRBJ1-2; D not resolved. V gave up 10 bases and J gave up 0 bases, with 21 bases separating them. The CDR3 is 16 amino acids. The germline CDR1 and CDR2 sequences are MNHNY and SVGAGI (reference sequence). The CDR3 bases are TGTGCCAACGCCTACCTCCAATTTGCGGCTAACTATGGCTACACCTTC. This sequence encodes CANAYLQFAANYGYTF.

The CDR3 protein is CASSLQAGTQYF. The CDR3 DNA is TGTGCCAGCAGCTTACAGGCCGGGACCCAGTACTTC. The chain joins TRBV7-2 to TRBJ2-7; D unresolved. The DNA end is a closer match to TRBJ2-5, so the J assignment may be wrong. CDR1 and CDR2 (germline): SGHTA, FQGNSA. This CDR3 spans 12 amino acids.

This clonotype showed up just a few times. The chain uses TRBV18 and TRBJ2-3, with D maybe TRBD2 (5 bases). The CDR3 consists of 15 residues. Germline lookup yields CDR1 KGHSH and CDR2 LQKENI. The V gene lost 2 bases and the J gene lost 5 bases, with 14 bases spanning the gap. CDR3 sequence reads: CASSPGGPGGDTQYF. The DNA of the CDR3 is TGTGCCAGCTCACCAGGAGGACCGGGTGGAGATACGCAGTATTTT.

This clonotype was recorded at least ten times. The chain recombines TRBV29-1 with TRBJ1-5, with D unresolved. Germline V gene data show CDR1 as SQVTM and CDR2 as ANQGSEA. V was pared by 6 bases and J by 6 bases, with 6 bases between. This CDR3 is built from 10 residues. The CDR3 bases are TGCAGCGTCGGCAGTCAGCCCCAGCATTTT. This encodes CSVGSQPQHF.

This sequence joins TRBV7-9 and TRBJ2-1, with 7 bases aligning to TRBD1. After removal of 0 bases from V and 8 bases from J, the junction contained 7 bases not matched to a gene. CDR1 is SEHNR, CDR2 FQNEAQ, per germline (reference sequence). The CDR3 spans 15 residues. CDR3 sequence (DNA): TGTGCCAGCAGCTTAGCTGGGACAGTATTCGATGAGCAGTTCTTC. Its protein is CASSLAGTVFDEQFF.

This clonotype appeared a few times. V is TRBV7-9 and J is TRBJ2-7, with 8 bases lining up with TRBD1. The CDR3 loop spans 16 amino acids. CDR1 is SEHNR and CDR2 is FQNEAQ in the germline V gene (reference sequence). V shed 5 bases and J 6 bases; nucleotides not matched to a gene: 15. The CDR3 region is CASSAQDRAKGGEQYF. The CDR3 coding sequence is TGTGCCAGCAGCGCCCAGGACAGGGCCAAAGGCGGCGAGCAGTACTTC.

This clonotype was seen ten or more times. The chain combines TRBV4-1 with TRBJ2-1; no clear D. The CDR3 totals 13 residues. Germline V gene lookup returns CDR1 MGHRA and CDR2 YSYEKL. V was cut by 1 base and J by 7 bases, with 8 bases left in between. The CDR3, as DNA: TGCGCCAGCAGCCAAGTATGGGTAAATGAGCAGTTCTTC. Its protein product is CASSQVWVNEQFF.

This clonotype was counted only a few times. J is TRBJ1-5 and V is TRBV27; 11 bases line up with TRBD1. Germline CDR1 reads MNHEY; CDR2 reads SMNVEV (reference sequence). CDR3 length equals 16 residues. Germline trimming cut 5 bases from V and 2 bases from J; bases unmatched to any gene: 5. CDR3 sequence (DNA): TGTGCCAGCAGTCCCCGGACAGGGGGCGGCAATCAGCCCCAGCATTTT. Protein product: CASSPRTGGGNQPQHF.

The sample holds a few counts of this clonotype. CDR3 sequence: CASIAGRNQPQHF. In DNA form, the CDR3 reads TGTGCCAGCATCGCGGGTAGGAATCAGCCCCAGCATTTT. This chain links TRBV12-3 or TRBV12-4 with TRBJ1-5; D uncertain. Trimming shortened V by 7 bases and J by 4 bases, and 11 bases separated the two germline ends. The CDR3 spans 13 residues.